The 19 T cell receptor beta chains reported below all come from one sample, sequenced in a study of memory CD4+ T cells and cytomegalovirus serostatus. Assay used: immunoSEQ multiplex PCR; TCRdb lists only in-frame clones, some missing. Of under 55,000 clones listed, around 80% are singletons. The sort gate was single viable CD3+CD4+CD8-CD45RO+ cells for memory CD4+ T cells. Sequencing was performed on memory CD4+ T cells from blood. The receptors were gathered from an adult in good health and CMV-seronegative.

This chain joins TRBV5-4 and TRBJ2-1, with 7 positions matching TRBD1. Per germline, CDR1 SGHNT and CDR2 YYREEE (reference sequence). The V gene end was trimmed by 1 base and the J gene end by 4 bases; junction bases not matched to a gene: 5. The CDR3 length is 15 residues. The CDR3 bases are TGTGCCAGCAGCTTGCCAAGGGGACAGTACAATGAGCAGTTCTTC. Protein: CASSLPRGQYNEQFF.

J is TRBJ1-2 and V is TRBV6-6; D gene uncertain. The CDR3 has 16 residues. Trimming took off 2 bases at V and 0 bases at J, with 13 bases between the two ends. CDR1 MNHNY and CDR2 SVGAGI come from the germline V gene (reference sequence). This chain's CDR3 is CASSYRVRSSNYGYTF. The CDR3, as DNA: TGTGCCAGCAGTTACCGAGTTCGCAGTTCTAACTATGGCTACACCTTC.

This clone ranks as medium-sized. The chain employs TRBV9 and TRBJ1-1; D not certain. The germline V gene encodes CDR1 SGDLS and CDR2 YYNGEE. The CDR3 length is 13 residues. V shed 0 bases and J shed 1 base, with 4 bases lying between them. The chain's CDR3 is CASSVVQNTEAFF. The CDR3 DNA sequence: TGTGCCAGCAGCGTAGTACAGAACACTGAAGCTTTCTTT. The variable domain in full, with the rest retrieved from reference TRBV9 and TRBJ1-1, is DSGVTQTPKHLITATGQRVTLRCSPRSGDLSVYWYQQSLDQGLQFLIQYYNGEERAKGNILERFSAQQFPDLHSELNLSSLELGDSALYFCASSVVQNTEAFFGQGTRLTVV.

V and J are TRBV28 and TRBJ2-2, with D tentatively TRBD2 (5 bases). The ends were cut back, 2 bases at V and 7 bases at J, with 14 bases in the middle. The CDR3 spans 15 residues. CDR1 MDHEN and CDR2 SYDVKM come from the germline V gene. DNA of the CDR3: TGTGCCAGCAGTTTAGAGAGGGCAGGCCGCGGGGAGCTGTTTTTT. Encoded protein: CASSLERAGRGELFF.

J is TRBJ1-1 and V is TRBV5-4; maybe TRBD1 (5 bases). V dropped 0 bases and J dropped 8 bases, with 20 bases sitting between them. The germline gives CDR1 SGHNT, CDR2 YYREEE (reference sequence). CDR3 length: 16 amino acids. CDR3: CASSLAAGTRDLEAFF. The CDR3 coding sequence is TGTGCCAGCAGCTTGGCGGCAGGAACTAGGGACTTGGAAGCTTTCTTT. Variable domain in full (rest from reference TRBV5-4 and TRBJ1-1): ETGVTQSPTHLIKTRGQQVTLRCSSQSGHNTVSWYQQALGQGPQFIFQYYREEENGRGNFPPRFSGLQFPNYSSELNVNALELDDSALYLCASSLAAGTRDLEAFFGQGTRLTVV.

The J gene is TRBJ1-3, the V gene TRBV28, with D uncertain. V gave up 6 bases and J gave up 0 bases, with 12 bases separating them. CDR1 and CDR2 from the germline V gene are MDHEN and SYDVKM. CDR3 length equals 15 residues. The CDR3 is CASSYPGFSGNTIYF. CDR3 coding DNA: TGTGCCAGCAGCTATCCCGGGTTCTCTGGAAACACCATATATTTT. The full variable domain, with the rest looked up from reference TRBV28 and TRBJ1-3, is DVKVTQSSRYLVKRTGEKVFLECVQDMDHENMFWYRQDPGLGLRLIYFSYDVKMKEKGDIPEGYSVSREKKERFSLILESASTNQTSMYLCASSYPGFSGNTIYFGEGSWLTVV.

The chain combines TRBV18 with TRBJ2-3; perhaps D is TRBD1 or TRBD2 (5 bases each). The length of the CDR3 is 13 residues. V was clipped by 9 bases and J by 1 base, with 11 bases between them. Germline V CDR1 and CDR2: KGHSH, LQKENI. CDR3 sequence: CASKGTGTDTQYF. The DNA of the CDR3 is TGTGCCAGTAAGGGGACCGGCACAGATACGCAGTATTTT.

This clone occurred once. V is TRBV10-3 and J is TRBJ2-1; 12 bases are a match to TRBD2. V was pared by 2 bases and J by 6 bases, with 2 bases of the junction left unmatched. The CDR3 has 15 amino acids. In germline, CDR1 is ENHRY, CDR2 SYGVKD. As DNA, the CDR3 is TGTGCCATCAGTGAGCTAGCGGGAGGGGGCAATGAGCAGTTCTTC. Translation gives CAISELAGGGNEQFF.

This clone came up once. The V gene is TRBV2, the J gene TRBJ2-2; possibly TRBD1 for D (6 bases). From germline, CDR1 is SNHLY and CDR2 FYNNEI. Trimming removed 7 bases from V and 7 bases from J, with 16 bases in between. This CDR3 contains 14 residues. DNA for the CDR3: TGTGCCAGCATGGGACAAAAACATCACGGGGAGCTGTTTTTT. Translation gives CASMGQKHHGELFF.

The chain joins TRBV30 to TRBJ2-7, with D unresolved. V was trimmed by 4 bases and J by 0 bases, leaving 10 bases between them. The germline CDR1 and CDR2 sequences are GTSNPN and SVGIG (reference sequence). This CDR3 contains 13 residues. The CDR3 nucleotides read TGTGCCTGGACGAAGATGGGCTCCTACGAGCAGTACTTC. Translated, it gives CAWTKMGSYEQYF.

This clone was counted a few times. This chain joins TRBV18 and TRBJ2-2; D not certain. Trimming stripped 0 bases from V and 1 base from J, with 6 bases between. CDR1 is KGHSH, CDR2 LQKENI, per germline. The CDR3 is 15 residues long. The CDR3 DNA reads as TGTGCCAGCTCACCACCGATAGTGAACACCGGGGAGCTGTTTTTT. It is translated as CASSPPIVNTGELFF. The full variable domain, rest sourced from reference TRBV18 and TRBJ2-2, is NAGVMQNPRHLVRRRGQEARLRCSPMKGHSHVYWYRQLPEEGLKFMVYLQKENIIDESGMPKERFSAEFPKEGPSILRIQQVVRGDSAAYFCASSPPIVNTGELFFGEGSRLTVL.

This sequence joins TRBV30 and TRBJ2-5; D call uncertain. The V gene lost 2 bases and the J gene lost 4 bases, with 11 bases spanning the gap. Germline V lookup: CDR1 GTSNPN, CDR2 SVGIG (reference sequence). CDR3 length equals 13 residues. CDR3 residues: CAWSWARAETQYF. The CDR3 DNA sequence: TGTGCCTGGAGTTGGGCAAGGGCAGAGACCCAGTACTTC.

This sequence joins TRBV10-3 and TRBJ2-7; possible D gene TRBD1, 5 bases. V was shortened by 3 bases and J by 3 bases, with 12 bases between the two germline ends. The germline CDR1 and CDR2 sequences are ENHRY and SYGVKD. The CDR3 covers 14 residues. CDR3: CAISEKQVGYEQYF. Here the CDR3 DNA reads TGTGCCATCAGTGAAAAACAGGTCGGCTACGAGCAGTACTTC.

In its sample, this clone was seen once. CDR3 sequence reads: CSVAGRANYGYTF. In DNA form, the CDR3 reads TGCAGCGTTGCGGGTAGAGCTAACTATGGCTACACCTTC. V is TRBV29-1 and J is TRBJ1-2; unclear D gene. The germline gives CDR1 SQVTM, CDR2 ANQGSEA. Trimming pared 4 bases from V and 0 bases from J, leaving 9 bases between. The CDR3 loop spans 13 amino acids.

This clone came up a few times. The rearrangement joins TRBV11-2 to TRBJ1-1, with unresolved D. CDR3 size: 16 residues. The germline CDR1 and CDR2 sequences are SGHAT and FQNNGV. V was pared by 2 bases and J by 2 bases, with 15 bases between. CDR3 residues: CASSLKFGQINTEAFF. CDR3 nucleotides: TGTGCCAGCAGCTTAAAGTTTGGCCAAATAAACACTGAAGCTTTCTTT.

This rearrangement joins TRBV6-6 to TRBJ1-1; D is possibly TRBD1 (6 bases). In germline, CDR1 is MNHNY, CDR2 SVGAGI (reference sequence). CDR3 size: 15 residues. Trimming took off 8 bases at V and 0 bases at J, with 16 bases between the two ends. CDR3 bases: TGTGCCAGCGCGAACTCAGGGGTTTTGAACACTGAAGCTTTCTTT. Amino acids: CASANSGVLNTEAFF.

The rearrangement joins TRBV28 to TRBJ1-1; D gene unclear. V was cut by 0 bases and J by 5 bases, with 7 bases left in between. Germline-derived CDR1 and CDR2 are MDHEN and SYDVKM. There are 13 residues in the CDR3. The CDR3 nucleotides read TGTGCCAGCAGTTTATGGGGATGGACTGAAGCTTTCTTT. It translates to CASSLWGWTEAFF.

The sample holds one count of this clone. V is TRBV2 and J is TRBJ2-5; D unclear. Near its end, the DNA agrees better with TRBJ2-7, so the J call may be wrong. Germline V gene data show CDR1 as SNHLY and CDR2 as FYNNEI. This CDR3 comprises 11 residues. CDR3 residues: CASSSTYEQYF. In DNA, the CDR3 is TGTGCCAGCAGTTCAACCTACGAGCAGTACTTC.

The rearrangement uses TRBV6-6 and TRBJ1-4; the match to TRBD1 covers 8 bases. CDR1 and CDR2 from the germline V gene are MNHNY and SVGAGI (reference sequence). There are 14 residues in the CDR3. J was trimmed by 5 bases and V by 7 bases; bases with no gene match: 6. CDR3 sequence (DNA): TGTGCCAGCAACCCGGACAGGGCCAATGAAAAACTGTTTTTT. This encodes CASNPDRANEKLFF.